These 9 T cell receptor beta chains were sequenced from one sample in a study of blood T cell repertoires in COVID-19. The method was immunoSEQ multiplex PCR; TCRdb's version includes in-frame clones alone and lacks a portion of them. This sample has roughly 140,000 clones, with around nine tenths found just once. The material sequenced was peripheral blood. These receptors were taken from a woman aged 45 to 65 with acute or convalescent COVID-19.

CDR3 amino acids: CASSLPSLPGGSPLHF. The CDR3 DNA sequence: TGTGCCAGCAGCCTGCCCAGTCTCCCGGGGGGTTCACCCCTCCACTTT. The chain carries TRBV11-2 and TRBJ1-6, with a weak D call TRBD1 (5 bases). The germline CDR1 and CDR2 sequences are SGHAT and FQNNGV. V lost 5 bases, J lost 9 bases, and 20 bases lay in between. This CDR3 is 16 amino acids long.

The chain uses TRBV4-1 and TRBJ2-7; weak D call: TRBD1 (6 bases). This CDR3 is 12 amino acids long. Trimming removed 2 bases from V and 5 bases from J, with 7 bases in between. Germline CDR1 is MGHRA and CDR2 is YSYEKL. The CDR3 sequence: CASSQTGNEQYF. Written as DNA, the CDR3 is TGCGCCAGCAGCCAAACAGGGAACGAGCAGTACTTC.

V and J are TRBV7-2 and TRBJ2-1; 10 bases match TRBD2. The CDR3 runs 16 residues. Unmatched junction bases numbered 11, after V lost 2 bases and J lost 10 bases. CDR1 is SGHTA, CDR2 FQGNSA, per germline. CDR3 bases: TGTGCCAGCAGCTTAAGGGTCAGCGGGGGGGCCCGCGAGCAGTTCTTC. Translated: CASSLRVSGGAREQFF. Variable domain in full (rest from reference TRBV7-2 and TRBJ2-1): GAGVSQSPSNKVTEKGKDVELRCDPISGHTALYWYRQSLGQGLEFLIYFQGNSAPDKSGLPSDRFSAERTGGSVSTLTIQRTQQEDSAVYLCASSLRVSGGAREQFFGPGTRLTVL.

The chain links TRBV5-8 to TRBJ2-3; 8 bases are a match to TRBD2. This CDR3 has 16 amino acids. V dropped 3 bases and J dropped 3; count of bases not matched to a gene: 9. Germline lookup yields CDR1 SGHTS and CDR2 YDEGEE. The CDR3 DNA reads as TGTGCCAGCAGCTCCCTTCGGCGGGAGGAGACAGATACGCAGTATTTT. Its protein is CASSSLRREETDTQYF.

This rearrangement joins TRBV12-5 to TRBJ1-1; D gene unclear. CDR3 length equals 14 residues. Germline CDR1 LGHNT, CDR2 FRNRAP. V was pared by 2 bases and J by 0 bases, with 7 bases between. The CDR3 spells CASGLSGLNTEAFF. The CDR3 nucleotides read TGTGCTAGTGGTTTGAGCGGGTTGAACACTGAAGCTTTCTTT.

The chain has TRBV7-3 and TRBJ1-4, with 8 bases that match TRBD1. J gave up 10 bases and V 5 bases, and 6 bases lay outside the gene matches. The CDR3 length is 13 residues. The germline V gene has CDR1 SGHTA and CDR2 FQGTGA. The DNA for the CDR3 is TGTGCCAGCAGCACAGGACAGGGCGGAAAACTGTTTTTT. This translates into CASSTGQGGKLFF.

The rearrangement uses TRBV11-2 and TRBJ2-7, with a possible D match to TRBD1 (6 bases). Trimming removed 8 bases from V and 1 base from J, with 18 bases in between. CDR1 is SGHAT, CDR2 FQNNGV, per germline. The CDR3 length is 15 residues. The CDR3 protein is CASQDWDIPSYEQYF. CDR3 in DNA: TGTGCCAGCCAGGATTGGGACATACCATCCTACGAGCAGTACTTC.

J is TRBJ1-5 and V is TRBV3-1 (or the pseudogene TRBV3-2); D gene ambiguous. Germline V gives CDR1 LGHDT, CDR2 YNNKEL (reference sequence). The ends were cut back, 1 base at V and 1 base at J, with 5 bases in the middle. This CDR3 region has 14 residues. The CDR3: CASSQGPSNQPQHF. The CDR3 bases are TGTGCCAGCAGCCAAGGTCCGAGCAATCAGCCCCAGCATTTT.

In DNA form, the CDR3 reads TGTGCCAGTAGTATAGCCTTCTACAGGGGGAGGGACACTGAAGCTTTCTTT. Translation: CASSIAFYRGRDTEAFF. The chain joins TRBV19 to TRBJ1-1; 8 bases are a match to TRBD1. The V gene's germline CDR1 is LNHDA and CDR2 SQIVND (reference sequence). With V trimmed by 1 base and J by 3 bases, 10 bases remained unmatched. This CDR3 has 17 amino acids.